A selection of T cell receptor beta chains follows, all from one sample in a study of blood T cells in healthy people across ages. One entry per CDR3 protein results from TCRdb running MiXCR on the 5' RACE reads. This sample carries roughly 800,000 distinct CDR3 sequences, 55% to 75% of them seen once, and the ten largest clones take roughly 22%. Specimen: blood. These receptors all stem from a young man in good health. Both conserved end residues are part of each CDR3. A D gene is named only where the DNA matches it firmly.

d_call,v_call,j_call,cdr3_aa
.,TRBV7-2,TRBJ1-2,CASSTVGDRGYTF
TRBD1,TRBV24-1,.,CATGTGSDEQYF
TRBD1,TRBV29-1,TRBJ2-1,CSGQGSSYNEQFF
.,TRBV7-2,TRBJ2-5,CASSPLWSEQETQYF
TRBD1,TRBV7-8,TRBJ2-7,CASSLQQPGQGLGYSYEQYF
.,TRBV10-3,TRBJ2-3,CAISEPKKDTQYF
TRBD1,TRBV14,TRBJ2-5,CASSRRSGTGTPYERYF
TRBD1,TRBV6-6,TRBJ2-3,CASSTTDRADTQYF
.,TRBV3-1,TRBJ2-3,CASLSTSGTQYF
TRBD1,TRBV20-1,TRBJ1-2,CSALTQGVDFPYGYTF
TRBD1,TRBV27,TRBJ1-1,CASRIQGANTEAFF
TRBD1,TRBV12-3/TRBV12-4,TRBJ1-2,CASLPGDRGYTNYGYTF
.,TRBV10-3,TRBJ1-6,CAISESTFTTLHF
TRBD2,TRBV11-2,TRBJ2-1,CASAGGGAYNEQFF
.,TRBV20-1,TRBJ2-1,CSASTRGNEQFF
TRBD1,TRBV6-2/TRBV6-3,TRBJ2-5,CASSRDRDRNEQYF
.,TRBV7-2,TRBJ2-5,CASSPLGAEETQYF
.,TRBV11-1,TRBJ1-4,CASSPRPNEKLFF
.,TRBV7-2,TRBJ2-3,CASSLLSDQSSTDTQYF
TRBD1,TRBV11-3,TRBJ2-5,CASSPARDSTEQYF
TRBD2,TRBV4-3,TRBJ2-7,CASSQDGEGTRRGEQYF
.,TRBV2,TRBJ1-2,CASSEGYGYTF
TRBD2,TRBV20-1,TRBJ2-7,CSARSGVDYEQYF
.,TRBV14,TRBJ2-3,CASSHLMPSTDTQYF
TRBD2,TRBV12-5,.,CASGLVTTSGAYNEQYF
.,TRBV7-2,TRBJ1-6,CASSYGTMYNSPLHF
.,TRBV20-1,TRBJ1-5,CSARLIQGSNQPQHF
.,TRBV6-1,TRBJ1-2,CASSYTGYTF
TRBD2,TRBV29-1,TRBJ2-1,CSAPSLTSGVKGEFF
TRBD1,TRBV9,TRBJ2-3,CASSVATGVDTQYF
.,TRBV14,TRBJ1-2,CASSQFGPLNYGYTF
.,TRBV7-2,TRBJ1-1,CASSPLSVAFF
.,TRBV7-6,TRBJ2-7,CASSLVDSPYEQYF
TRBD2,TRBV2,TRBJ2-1,CASSEIAGGQGYNEQFF
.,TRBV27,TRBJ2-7,CASSFPGYEQYF